This TCR beta chain was sequenced during a study of blood T cell repertoires in COVID-19. For the study at large: Sources were T cells, B-cell-depleted T cells, or PBMCs; the material itself was cDNA or gDNA.

The table came from immunoSEQ multiplex PCR; TCRdb's copy has only in-frame clones and leaves some out. The sample holds roughly 150,000 clones, over 70% seen once. CDR3 length equals 11 residues. CDR1 and CDR2 (germline): MNHEY, SVGAGI. Trimming removed 6 bases from V and 7 bases from J, with 10 bases in between. This sequence joins TRBV6-5 and TRBJ2-7; D perhaps matches TRBD2 (6 bases). The sample consisted of peripheral blood. This TCR derives from a man aged 50-59 years with active or convalescent COVID-19. CDR3 DNA: TGTGCCAGCAGCCGGGCGGGGGAGCAGTACTTC. Encoded protein: CASSRAGEQYF.